A single sample gave rise to the 16 T cell receptor beta chains below, sequenced in a study of regulatory T cells in long-lasting Graves disease. Construction of TCR beta libraries relied on iRepertoire HTBI primers and on Arm-PCR targeting CDR3 regions. TCRdb itself ran the multiplex PCR reads through MiXCR, one entry per CDR3 protein. This table has over 450,000 distinct CDR3 sequences, 9.5% to 15% appearing once. This sample's time point: newly diagnosed GD, antithyroid drugs for less than 3 months. The authors made the TCR library using RNA they extracted from PBMCs. These data are also associated with another study on T cells in Graves' hyperthyroidism and ophthalmopathy.

The sample was peripheral blood mononuclear cells (PBMCs), taken at new diagnosis, from a patient treated with antithyroid drugs. The receptors were sampled from a woman in her twenties or thirties with Graves disease.

This sequence joins TRBV28 and TRBJ2-1; D remains unclear. This CDR3 comprises 17 residues. Per the germline V gene, CDR1 is MDHEN and CDR2 is SYDVKM. The V and J ends lost 2 bases and 0 bases respectively, with 14 bases between them. CDR3 amino acids: CASSLDTPYLSYNEQFF. CDR3 DNA sequence: TGTGCCAGCAGTTTAGACACCCCTTACCTCTCCTACAATGAGCAGTTCTTC.

Many counts were recorded for this clonotype. CDR3 nucleotides: TGTGCCAGCTCACCAAGACCAGAGACCCAGTACTTC. It is translated as CASSPRPETQYF. V is TRBV18 and J is TRBJ2-5; D is uncertain. Germline V lookup: CDR1 KGHSH, CDR2 LQKENI. V lost 2 bases and J 4 bases, leaving 5 bases between the germline ends. The CDR3 covers 12 residues.

This clonotype has ten or more counts. This rearrangement joins TRBV6-2 or TRBV6-3 to TRBJ2-7; 10 nucleotides line up with TRBD2. V shed 2 bases and J 3 bases; nucleotides not matched to a gene: 7. This CDR3 comprises 16 residues. The germline CDR1 and CDR2 sequences are MNHEY and SVGEGT. The CDR3 DNA is TGTGCCAGCAGTTACCCTAGCGGGGGCCACCGCTACGAGCAGTACTTC. It codes for CASSYPSGGHRYEQYF.

This clonotype turned up a few times. The chain combines TRBV18 with TRBJ1-1, with 8 bases lining up with TRBD1. CDR1 and CDR2 (germline): KGHSH, LQKENI. The CDR3 loop spans 14 amino acids. The J segment lost 5 bases and the V segment lost 3 bases, leaving 5 bases of the junction unmatched. CDR3 sequence: CASSPQGAGTEAFF. CDR3 nucleotides: TGTGCCAGCTCACCCCAGGGGGCGGGAACTGAAGCTTTCTTT.

This chain joins TRBV20-1 and TRBJ2-7; D may be TRBD1 (5 bases). Trimming took 0 bases from V and 4 from J, leaving 13 bases between them. Germline V gene data show CDR1 as DFQATT and CDR2 as SNEGSKA (reference sequence). The CDR3 length is 14 residues. CDR3: CSARDLGRAYEQYF. CDR3 sequence (DNA): TGCAGTGCTAGAGATCTCGGCAGGGCTTACGAGCAGTACTTC.

The rearrangement joins TRBV6-1 to TRBJ1-2, with TRBD1 matching 9 bases. Germline V CDR1 and CDR2: MNHNS, SASEGT. Unmatched junction bases numbered 4, after V lost 4 bases and J lost 4 bases. There are 14 residues in the CDR3. This CDR3 is CASSGGQGVYGYTF. In nucleotides, the CDR3 is TGTGCCAGCAGTGGGGGACAGGGCGTCTATGGCTACACCTTC.

This clonotype has ten or more counts. The chain links TRBV25-1 to TRBJ1-4; D unresolved. Germline-derived CDR1 and CDR2 are MGHDK and SYGVNS. The ends were cut back, 5 bases at V and 0 bases at J, with 10 bases in the middle. This CDR3 is 15 amino acids long. CDR3 sequence: CASSPAPATNEKLFF. The CDR3 nucleotides read TGTGCCAGCAGTCCCGCTCCCGCAACTAATGAAAAACTGTTTTTT.

This clonotype was detected many times. V and J are TRBV10-3 and TRBJ2-3; 7 nucleotides agree with TRBD2. CDR3 length: 15 amino acids. Germline lookup yields CDR1 ENHRY and CDR2 SYGVKD. The junction had 4 bases not matched to a gene; V was cut back by 0 bases and J by 4 bases. The CDR3 DNA reads as TGTGCCATCAGTGAGTCGTCGGCGGGAGCAGATACGCAGTATTTT. It yields the protein CAISESSAGADTQYF.

A remark on this clonotype: Given a far larger clone just one base away, this is likely a sequencing read error. The V and J genes are TRBV19 and TRBJ2-1, with 9 bases lining up with TRBD1. J gave up 10 bases and V 1 base, and 14 bases lay outside the gene matches. Germline V gene lookup returns CDR1 LNHDA and CDR2 SQIVND (reference sequence). The CDR3 spans 17 residues. CDR3 DNA sequence: TGTGCCAGTAGTATAGGGCCACCGGGACAGGGCCCATACGAGCAGTTCTTC. Protein sequence: CASSIGPPGQGPYEQFF. Based on the CDR3 plus reference TRBV19 and TRBJ2-1, the full variable domain is DGGITQSPKYLFRKEGQNVTLSCEQNLNHDAMYWYRQDPGQGLRLIYYSQIVNDFQKGDIAEGYSVSREKKESFPLTVTSAQKNPTAFYLCASSIGPPGQGPYEQFFGPGTRLTVL.

The chain couples TRBV29-1 to TRBJ2-2; D unresolved. The V end lost 7 bases, the J end lost 4 bases, and 13 bases lay between the germline ends. Germline CDR1 SQVTM, CDR2 ANQGSEA. The CDR3 has 13 residues. The CDR3 DNA reads TGCAGCGGGGGTGGGCACAGCACCGGGGAGCTGTTTTTT. It codes for CSGGGHSTGELFF.

This clonotype was detected ten times or more. The rearrangement uses TRBV6-2 or TRBV6-3 and TRBJ2-1; 8 bases line up with TRBD2. This CDR3 spans 18 amino acids. Looked up from germline, CDR1 is MNHEY and CDR2 is SVGEGT. With 6 bases clipped from V and 6 bases from J, the junction kept 19 bases outside the gene matches. The CDR3 DNA sequence: TGTGCCAGCAGGAGGGGAGGGAACTGGGCGGGAGGACGCAATGAGCAGTTCTTC. It specifies CASRRGGNWAGGRNEQFF.

This clonotype has more than one count but fewer than ten. This chain uses TRBV5-1 with TRBJ2-1; D ambiguous. Germline assignment: CDR1 SGHRS and CDR2 YFSETQ. This CDR3 region has 18 residues. Trimming left V 3 bases short and J 5 bases short, with 24 bases between. This chain's CDR3 is CASSSLATHRPYDNEQFF. Written as DNA, the CDR3 is TGCGCCAGCAGCTCCCTCGCAACGCATAGGCCATACGACAATGAGCAGTTCTTC.

This clonotype came up many times. This sequence joins TRBV27 and TRBJ1-5, with no clear D. The CDR3 spans 13 residues. Looked up from germline, CDR1 is MNHEY and CDR2 is SMNVEV (reference sequence). The germline V and J ends were trimmed by 4 bases and 3 bases, with 7 bases remaining between them. The CDR3: CASSSTFNQPQHF. The DNA of the CDR3 is TGTGCCAGCAGTTCTACTTTCAATCAGCCCCAGCATTTT.

The table lists this clonotype with many counts. The J gene is TRBJ2-1, the V gene TRBV14; no clear D gene. The CDR3 covers 18 residues. V was pared by 0 bases and J by 3 bases, with 18 bases between. Germline CDR1 and CDR2: SGHDN and FVKESK. The CDR3 DNA follows: TGTGCCAGCAGCCAAGAGGCCCTAGGCGTTTGGGGCTACAATGAGCAGTTCTTC. Translated: CASSQEALGVWGYNEQFF.

The CDR3 is CASSLVNSGHEQYF. CDR3 DNA sequence: TGTGCCAGCAGTTTAGTGAATAGCGGCCACGAGCAGTACTTC. This rearrangement joins TRBV28 to TRBJ2-7; D possibly corresponds to TRBD2 (6 bases). V gave up 2 bases and J gave up 5 bases, with 13 bases separating them. Germline CDR1 MDHEN, CDR2 SYDVKM. This CDR3 is 14 amino acids long.

This clonotype was recorded at least ten times. J is TRBJ1-3 and V is TRBV7-9; D unresolved. The CDR3 totals 15 residues. V lost 1 base to trimming and J lost 1 base, with 8 bases between them. Germline V gene data show CDR1 as SEHNR and CDR2 as FQNEAQ (reference sequence). The CDR3 loop is CASSLGRGSGNTIYF. DNA of the CDR3: TGTGCCAGCAGCTTAGGTCGAGGGTCTGGAAACACCATATATTTT.